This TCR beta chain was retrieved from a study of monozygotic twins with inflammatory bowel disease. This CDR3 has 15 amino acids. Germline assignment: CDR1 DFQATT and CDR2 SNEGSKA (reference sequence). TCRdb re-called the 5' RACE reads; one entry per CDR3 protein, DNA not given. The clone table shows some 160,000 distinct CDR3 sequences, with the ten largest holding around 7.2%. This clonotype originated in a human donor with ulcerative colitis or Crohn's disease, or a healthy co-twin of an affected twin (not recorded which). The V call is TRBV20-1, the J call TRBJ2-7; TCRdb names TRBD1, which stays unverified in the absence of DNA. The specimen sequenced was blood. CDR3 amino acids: CSANLAGGRPYEQYF.